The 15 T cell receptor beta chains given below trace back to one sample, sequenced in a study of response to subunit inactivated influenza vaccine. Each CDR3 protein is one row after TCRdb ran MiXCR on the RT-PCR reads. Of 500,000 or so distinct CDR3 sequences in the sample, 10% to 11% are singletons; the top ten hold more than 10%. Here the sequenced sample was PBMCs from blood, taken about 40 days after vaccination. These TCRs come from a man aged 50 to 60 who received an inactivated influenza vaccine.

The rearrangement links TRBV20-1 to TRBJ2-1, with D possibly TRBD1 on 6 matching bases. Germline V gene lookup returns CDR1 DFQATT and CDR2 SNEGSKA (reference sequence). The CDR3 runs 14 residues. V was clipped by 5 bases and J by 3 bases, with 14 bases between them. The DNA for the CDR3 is TGCAGTGCTCCGACAGGTGGCAACTACAATGAGCAGTTCTTC. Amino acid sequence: CSAPTGGNYNEQFF.

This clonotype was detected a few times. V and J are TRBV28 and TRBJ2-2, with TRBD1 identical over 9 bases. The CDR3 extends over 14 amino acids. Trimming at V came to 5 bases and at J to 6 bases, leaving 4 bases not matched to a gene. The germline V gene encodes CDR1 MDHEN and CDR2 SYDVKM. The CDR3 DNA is TGTGCCAGCAGTGAGACAGGGGGTGCCGGGGAGCTGTTTTTT. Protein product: CASSETGGAGELFF.

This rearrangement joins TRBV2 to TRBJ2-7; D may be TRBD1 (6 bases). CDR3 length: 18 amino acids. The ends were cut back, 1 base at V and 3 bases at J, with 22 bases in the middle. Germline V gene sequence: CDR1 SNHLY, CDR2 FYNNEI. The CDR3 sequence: CASSEGWDTRTGDYEQYF. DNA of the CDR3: TGTGCCAGCAGTGAAGGGTGGGACACCCGAACCGGGGACTACGAGCAGTACTTC.

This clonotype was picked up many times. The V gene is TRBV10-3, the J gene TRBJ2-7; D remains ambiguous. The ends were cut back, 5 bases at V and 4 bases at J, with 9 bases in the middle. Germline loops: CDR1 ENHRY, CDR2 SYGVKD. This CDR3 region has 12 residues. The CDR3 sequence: CAISPQQYEQYF. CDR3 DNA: TGTGCCATCAGTCCCCAACAGTACGAGCAGTACTTC.

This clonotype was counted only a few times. The CDR3 DNA is TGTGCCAGCAGCGGCTACTTCGAACTAGCGGGGGGAAGGAATGAGCAGTTCTTC. This encodes CASSGYFELAGGRNEQFF. The gene calls are TRBV11-2 and TRBJ2-1, with 12 bases lining up with TRBD2. The germline V gene encodes CDR1 SGHAT and CDR2 FQNNGV. This CDR3 is built from 18 residues. V shed 5 bases, J shed 7 bases, and the junction held 15 bases outside the gene matches.

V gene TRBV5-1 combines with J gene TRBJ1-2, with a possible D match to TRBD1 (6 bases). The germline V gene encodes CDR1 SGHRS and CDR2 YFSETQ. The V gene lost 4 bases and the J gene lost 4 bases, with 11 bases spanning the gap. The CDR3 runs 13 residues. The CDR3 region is CASSPGHGYGYTF. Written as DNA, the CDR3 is TGCGCCAGCAGCCCGGGACACGGCTATGGCTACACCTTC.

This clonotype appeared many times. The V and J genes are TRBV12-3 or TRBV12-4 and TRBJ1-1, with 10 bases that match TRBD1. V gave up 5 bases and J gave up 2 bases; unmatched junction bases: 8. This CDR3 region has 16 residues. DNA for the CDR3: TGTGCCAGCAGTCCCGACAGGGGGCGAATAAACACTGAAGCTTTCTTT. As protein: CASSPDRGRINTEAFF.

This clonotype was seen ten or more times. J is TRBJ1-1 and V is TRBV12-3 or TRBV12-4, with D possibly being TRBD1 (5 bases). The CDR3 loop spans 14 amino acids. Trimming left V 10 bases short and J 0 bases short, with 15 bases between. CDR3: CATIQWGLNTEAFF. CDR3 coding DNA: TGTGCCACCATTCAATGGGGGTTGAACACTGAAGCTTTCTTT.

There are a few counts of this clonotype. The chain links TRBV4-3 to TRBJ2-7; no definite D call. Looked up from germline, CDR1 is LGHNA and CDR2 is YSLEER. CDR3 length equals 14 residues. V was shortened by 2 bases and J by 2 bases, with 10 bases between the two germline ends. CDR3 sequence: CASSQRTEAYEQYF. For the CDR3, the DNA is TGCGCCAGCAGCCAACGCACCGAAGCCTACGAGCAGTACTTC.

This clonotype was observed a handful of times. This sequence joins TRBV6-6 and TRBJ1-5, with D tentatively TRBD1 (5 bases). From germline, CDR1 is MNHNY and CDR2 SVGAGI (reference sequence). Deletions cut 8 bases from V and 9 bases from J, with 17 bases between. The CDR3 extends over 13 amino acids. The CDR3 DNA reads TGTGCCAGCGCTCCGGGGACCATTTCGCCCCAGCATTTT. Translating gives CASAPGTISPQHF.

CDR3 nucleotide sequence: TGTGCCAGCAGCGTTACCCGGCAGAATGAAAAACTGTTTTTT. Translated, it gives CASSVTRQNEKLFF. The chain recombines TRBV6-1 with TRBJ1-4; no firm D call. V shed 6 bases and J shed 5 bases, with 13 bases lying between them. The CDR3 runs to 14 residues. Germline CDR1 reads MNHNS; CDR2 reads SASEGT.

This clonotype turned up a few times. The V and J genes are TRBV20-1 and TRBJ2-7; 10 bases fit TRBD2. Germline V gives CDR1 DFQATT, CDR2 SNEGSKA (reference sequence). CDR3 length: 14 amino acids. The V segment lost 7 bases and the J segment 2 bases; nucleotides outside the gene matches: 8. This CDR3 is CSVSGLAATYEQYF. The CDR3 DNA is TGCAGTGTGTCAGGACTAGCGGCCACCTACGAGCAGTACTTC.

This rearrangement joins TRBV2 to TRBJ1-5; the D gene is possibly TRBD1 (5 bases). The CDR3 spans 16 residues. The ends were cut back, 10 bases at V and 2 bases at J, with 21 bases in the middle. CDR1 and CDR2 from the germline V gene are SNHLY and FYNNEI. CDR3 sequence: CAISSGGWVGNQPQHF. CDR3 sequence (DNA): TGTGCCATCTCGTCCGGGGGTTGGGTGGGCAATCAGCCCCAGCATTTT.

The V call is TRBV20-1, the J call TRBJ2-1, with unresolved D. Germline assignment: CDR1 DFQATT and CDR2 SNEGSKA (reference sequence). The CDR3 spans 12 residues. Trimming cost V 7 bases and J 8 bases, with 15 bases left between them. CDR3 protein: CSVGFHAYEQFF. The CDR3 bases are TGCAGTGTCGGGTTCCACGCCTATGAGCAGTTCTTC.

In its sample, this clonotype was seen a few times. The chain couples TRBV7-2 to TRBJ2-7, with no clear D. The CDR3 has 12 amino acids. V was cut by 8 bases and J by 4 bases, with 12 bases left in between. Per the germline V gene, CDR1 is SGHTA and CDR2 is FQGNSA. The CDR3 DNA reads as TGTGCCAGCGCATACTCTGTGTACGAGCAGTACTTC. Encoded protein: CASAYSVYEQYF.